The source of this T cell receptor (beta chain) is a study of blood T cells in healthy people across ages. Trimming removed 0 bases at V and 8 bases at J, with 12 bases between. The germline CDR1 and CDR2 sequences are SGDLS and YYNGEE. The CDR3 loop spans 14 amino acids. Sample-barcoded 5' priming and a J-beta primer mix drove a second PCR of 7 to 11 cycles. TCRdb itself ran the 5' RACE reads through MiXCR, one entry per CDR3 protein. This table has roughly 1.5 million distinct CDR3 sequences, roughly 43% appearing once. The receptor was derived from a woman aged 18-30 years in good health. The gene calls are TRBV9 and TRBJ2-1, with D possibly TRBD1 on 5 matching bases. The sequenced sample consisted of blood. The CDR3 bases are TGTGCCAGCAGCGTAGTCAGGGCAGGTGATGAGCAGTTCTTC. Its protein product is CASSVVRAGDEQFF.